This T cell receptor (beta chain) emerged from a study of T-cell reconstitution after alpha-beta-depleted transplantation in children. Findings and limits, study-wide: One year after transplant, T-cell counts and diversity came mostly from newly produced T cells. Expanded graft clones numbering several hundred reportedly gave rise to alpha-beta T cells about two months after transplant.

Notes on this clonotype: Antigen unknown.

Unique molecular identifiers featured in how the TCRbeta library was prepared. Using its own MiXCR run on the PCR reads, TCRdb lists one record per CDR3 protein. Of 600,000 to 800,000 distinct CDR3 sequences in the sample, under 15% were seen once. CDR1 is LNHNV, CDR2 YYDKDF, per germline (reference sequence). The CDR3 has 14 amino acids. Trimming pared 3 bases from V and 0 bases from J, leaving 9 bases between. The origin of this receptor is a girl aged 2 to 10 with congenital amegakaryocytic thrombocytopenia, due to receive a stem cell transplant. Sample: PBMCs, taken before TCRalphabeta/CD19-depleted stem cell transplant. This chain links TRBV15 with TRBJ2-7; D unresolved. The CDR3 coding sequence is TGTGCCACCAGCAGTTCATTGCCCTCCTACGAGCAGTACTTC. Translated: CATSSSLPSYEQYF. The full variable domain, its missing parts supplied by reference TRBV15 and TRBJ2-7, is DAMVIQNPRYQVTQFGKPVTLSCSQTLNHNVMYWYQQKSSQAPKLLFHYYDKDFNNEADTPDNFQSRRPNTSFCFLDIRSPGLGDTAMYLCATSSSLPSYEQYFGPGTRLTVT.